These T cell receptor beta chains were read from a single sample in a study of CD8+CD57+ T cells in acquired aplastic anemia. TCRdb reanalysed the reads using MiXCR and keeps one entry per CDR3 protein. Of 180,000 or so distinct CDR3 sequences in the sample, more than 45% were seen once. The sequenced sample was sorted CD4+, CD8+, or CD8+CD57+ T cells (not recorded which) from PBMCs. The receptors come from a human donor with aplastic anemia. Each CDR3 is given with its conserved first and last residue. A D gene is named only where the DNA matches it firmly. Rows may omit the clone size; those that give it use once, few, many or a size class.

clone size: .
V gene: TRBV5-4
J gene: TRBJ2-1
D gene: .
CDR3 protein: CASSLVGLHTYNEQSF
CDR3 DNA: TGTGCCAGCAGCTTGGTGGGCCTTCATACATACAATGAGCAGTCCTTC

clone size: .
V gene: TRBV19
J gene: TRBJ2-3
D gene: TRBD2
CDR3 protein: CASRGVAGGADTQYF
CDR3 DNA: TGTGCCAGTAGAGGAGTAGCGGGGGGGGCAGATACGCAGTATTTT

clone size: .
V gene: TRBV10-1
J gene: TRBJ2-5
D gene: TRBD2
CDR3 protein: CASSEWRGGMETQYF
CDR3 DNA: TGCGCCAGCAGTGAATGGCGGGGGGGCATGGAGACCCAGTACTTC

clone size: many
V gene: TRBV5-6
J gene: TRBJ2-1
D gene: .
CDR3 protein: CASSLVGRDEQFF
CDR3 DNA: TGTGCCAGCAGCTTGGTGGGCCGGGATGAGCAGTTCTTC

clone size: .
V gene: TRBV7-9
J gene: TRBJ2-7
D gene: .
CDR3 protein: CASSGAGRISYEQYF
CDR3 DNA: TGTGCCAGCAGCGGCGCAGGTAGAATCTCCTACGAGCAGTACTTC

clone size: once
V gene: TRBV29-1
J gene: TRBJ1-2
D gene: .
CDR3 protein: CSVVLGDLHGYTF
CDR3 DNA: TGCAGCGTTGTCTTGGGGGACTTACATGGCTACACCTTC

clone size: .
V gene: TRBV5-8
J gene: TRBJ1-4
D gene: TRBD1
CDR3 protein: CASSPWTGPNEKLFF
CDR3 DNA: TGTGCCAGCAGCCCATGGACAGGGCCTAATGAAAAACTGTTTTTT

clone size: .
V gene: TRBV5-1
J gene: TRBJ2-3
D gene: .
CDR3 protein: CASSHGGSTDTQYF
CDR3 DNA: TGCGCCAGCAGCCACGGTGGGAGTACAGATACGCAGTATTTT

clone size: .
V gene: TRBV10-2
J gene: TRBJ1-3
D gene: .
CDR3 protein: CASSENSGNTIYF
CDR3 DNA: TGCGCCAGCAGTGAGAATTCTGGAAACACCATATATTTT

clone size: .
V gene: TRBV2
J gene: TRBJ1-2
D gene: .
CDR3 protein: CASSINNYGYTF
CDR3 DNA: TGTGCCAGCAGTATTAATAACTATGGCTACACCTTC

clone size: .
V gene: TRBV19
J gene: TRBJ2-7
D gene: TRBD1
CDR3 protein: CASSRDRGGSYEQYF
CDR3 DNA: TGTGCCAGTAGTAGGGACAGGGGGGGATCCTACGAGCAGTACTTC

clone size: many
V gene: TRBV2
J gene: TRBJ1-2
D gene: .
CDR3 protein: CASSTGIGDGYTF
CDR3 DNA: TGTGCCAGCAGTACAGGGATCGGCGATGGCTACACCTTC

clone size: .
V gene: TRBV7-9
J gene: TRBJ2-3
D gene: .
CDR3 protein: CASNLSSTDTQYF
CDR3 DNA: TGTGCCAGCAACTTGAGTAGCACAGATACGCAGTATTTT

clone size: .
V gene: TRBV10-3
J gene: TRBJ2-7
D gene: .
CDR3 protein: CASRSGSLEQYF
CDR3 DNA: TGTGCCAGCAGATCCGGGAGCCTCGAGCAGTACTTC

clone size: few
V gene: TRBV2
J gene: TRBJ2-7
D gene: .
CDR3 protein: CASTPSTASGEQYF
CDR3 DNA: TGTGCCAGCACTCCCTCCACTGCGTCAGGGGAGCAGTACTTC

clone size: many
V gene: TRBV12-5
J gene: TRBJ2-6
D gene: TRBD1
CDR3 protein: CASGAYRGTGANVLTF
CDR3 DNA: TGTGCTAGTGGTGCCTACAGGGGGACTGGGGCCAACGTCCTGACTTTC

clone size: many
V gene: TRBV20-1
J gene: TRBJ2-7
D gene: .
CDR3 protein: CSAPPGRGAPGNYEQYF
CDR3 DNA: TGCAGTGCGCCACCAGGACGGGGGGCCCCAGGGAACTACGAGCAGTACTTC

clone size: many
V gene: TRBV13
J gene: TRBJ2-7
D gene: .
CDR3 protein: CATLEAAGPQYF
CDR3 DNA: TGTGCCACCTTAGAGGCGGCGGGACCTCAGTACTTC

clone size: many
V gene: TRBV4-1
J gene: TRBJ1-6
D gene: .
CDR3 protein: CASSQDRVFGSPLHF
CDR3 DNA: TGCGCCAGCAGCCAAGACAGGGTTTTTGGTTCACCCCTCCACTTT

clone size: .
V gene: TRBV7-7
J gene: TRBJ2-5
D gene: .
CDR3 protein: CASSQRGPAGLGETQYF
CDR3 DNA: TGTGCTAGCAGCCAGAGGGGACCAGCGGGTCTGGGGGAGACCCAGTACTTC

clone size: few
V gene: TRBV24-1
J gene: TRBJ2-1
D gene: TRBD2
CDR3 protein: CATSDLSSGGEQFF
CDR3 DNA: TGTGCCACCAGTGATTTAAGTTCGGGGGGTGAGCAGTTCTTC

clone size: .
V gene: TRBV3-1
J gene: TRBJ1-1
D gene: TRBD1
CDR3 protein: CASSQDTFGTGADTEAFF
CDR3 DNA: TGTGCCAGCAGCCAAGATACGTTTGGGACAGGGGCTGACACTGAAGCTTTCTTT

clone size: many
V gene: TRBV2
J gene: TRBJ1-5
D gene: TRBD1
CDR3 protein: CASTGTGGQHF
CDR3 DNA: TGTGCCAGCACGGGGACAGGGGGCCAGCATTTT

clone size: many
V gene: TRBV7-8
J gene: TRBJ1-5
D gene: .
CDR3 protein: CASSPLGAVQAQHF
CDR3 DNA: TGTGCCAGCAGCCCCCTTGGGGCCGTCCAGGCCCAGCATTTT

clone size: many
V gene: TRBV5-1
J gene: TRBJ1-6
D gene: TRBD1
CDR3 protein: CASNTGQAHSPLHF
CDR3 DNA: TGCGCCAGCAACACGGGACAGGCCCATTCACCCCTCCACTTT